Below, 3 T cell receptor beta chains from the same sample are listed, as sequenced in a study of T cells in Graves' hyperthyroidism and ophthalmopathy. Amplification targeted TCR beta CDR3 regions from RNA transcripts. First-round RT-PCR of the TCR CDR3 relied on the HTBI primer set. TCRdb called the multiplex PCR reads again in MiXCR, with one record for every CDR3 protein. The data contain some 550,000 distinct CDR3 sequences, 15% to 20% of them seen just once; the ten biggest clones take up roughly 3.4%. The sequenced sample consisted of blood. The source is a woman between 35 and 50 years old with Graves' ophthalmopathy.

Only a few counts were recorded for this clonotype. The V call is TRBV7-3, the J call TRBJ2-3, with a possible D match to TRBD1 (5 bases). V lost 5 bases and J 0 bases, leaving 12 bases between the germline ends. The CDR3 totals 15 residues. Germline V gene sequence: CDR1 SGHTA, CDR2 FQGTGA. Written as DNA, the CDR3 is TGTGCCAGCAGCCCGCAGGGTGGGAGCACAGATACGCAGTATTTT. Translated: CASSPQGGSTDTQYF.

The chain has TRBV2 and TRBJ1-4; D uncertain. Trimming removed 2 bases at V and 5 bases at J, with 9 bases between. Germline CDR1 SNHLY, CDR2 FYNNEI. CDR3 length: 14 residues. The CDR3 coding sequence is TGTGCCAGCAGTGAATTTGCGGGGAATGAAAAACTGTTTTTT. Amino acids: CASSEFAGNEKLFF.

About this clonotype: This may stem from a read error, because a much larger clone lies one nucleotide away. The chain joins TRBV7-3 to TRBJ2-1, with TRBD2 matching over 10 bases. Trimming removed 4 bases from V and 5 bases from J; junction bases left unmatched: 5. The germline V gene encodes CDR1 SGHTA and CDR2 FQGTGA. This CDR3 has 15 residues. The CDR3 is CASSSGLAVNNEQFF. Here the CDR3 DNA reads TGTGCCAGCAGCTCCGGACTAGCGGTTAACAATGAGCAGTTCTTC.